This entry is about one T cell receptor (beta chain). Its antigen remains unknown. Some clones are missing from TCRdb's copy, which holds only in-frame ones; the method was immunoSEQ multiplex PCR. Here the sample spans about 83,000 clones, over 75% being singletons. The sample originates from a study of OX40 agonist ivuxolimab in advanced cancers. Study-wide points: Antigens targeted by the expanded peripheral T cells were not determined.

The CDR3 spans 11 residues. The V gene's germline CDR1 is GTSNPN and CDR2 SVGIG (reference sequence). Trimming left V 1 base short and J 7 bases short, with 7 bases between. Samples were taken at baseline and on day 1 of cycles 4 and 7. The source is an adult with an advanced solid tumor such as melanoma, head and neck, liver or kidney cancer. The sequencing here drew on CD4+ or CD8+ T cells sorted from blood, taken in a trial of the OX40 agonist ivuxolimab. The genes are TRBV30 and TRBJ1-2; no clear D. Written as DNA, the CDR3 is TGTGCCTGGAGTGGTGGCCCTGGCTACACCTTC. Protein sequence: CAWSGGPGYTF.